This passage covers 23 T cell receptor beta chains from one sample sequenced in a study of blood T cell repertoires in COVID-19. The method was immunoSEQ multiplex PCR; TCRdb's version includes in-frame clones alone and lacks a portion of them. The sample has more than 200,000 clones, 84% seen once; the top ten hold around 4%. Sequenced input: peripheral blood. These receptors were taken from a man in his sixties with acute or convalescent COVID-19.

V usage is TRBV14 and J usage is TRBJ2-6, with 8 nucleotides matching TRBD1. This CDR3 spans 15 amino acids. The V segment lost 6 bases and the J segment 2 bases; nucleotides outside the gene matches: 3. Germline assignment: CDR1 SGHDN and CDR2 FVKESK. CDR3 nucleotide sequence: TGTGCCAGCAGAGCAGGGGGCGCTGGGGCCAACGTCCTGACTTTC. Residues: CASRAGGAGANVLTF.

In its sample, this clone was seen once. The CDR3 sequence is CASSIGLAHEQYF. DNA for the CDR3: TGTGCCAGTAGTATAGGACTAGCCCACGAGCAGTACTTC. The chain links TRBV19 to TRBJ2-7; TRBD2 agrees at 7 bases. The germline gives CDR1 LNHDA, CDR2 SQIVND (reference sequence). With V trimmed by 1 base and J by 5 bases, 2 bases remained unmatched. CDR3 length: 13 amino acids. Based on the CDR3 plus reference TRBV19 and TRBJ2-7, the full variable domain is DGGITQSPKYLFRKEGQNVTLSCEQNLNHDAMYWYRQDPGQGLRLIYYSQIVNDFQKGDIAEGYSVSREKKESFPLTVTSAQKNPTAFYLCASSIGLAHEQYFGPGTRLTVT.

As DNA, the CDR3 is TGCAGCGTACTGAGACAGGGGGCAGCCTACGAGCAGTACTTC. Translated: CSVLRQGAAYEQYF. The chain couples TRBV29-1 to TRBJ2-7, with 10 bases that match TRBD1. Germline trimming cut 6 bases from V and 2 bases from J; bases unmatched to any gene: 7. There are 14 residues in the CDR3. Per the germline V gene, CDR1 is SQVTM and CDR2 is ANQGSEA.

This rearrangement joins TRBV6-2 or TRBV6-3 to TRBJ2-3; 9 bases match TRBD2. This CDR3 has 16 residues. Looked up from germline, CDR1 is MNHEY and CDR2 is SVGEGT. The V segment lost 6 bases and the J segment 6 bases; nucleotides outside the gene matches: 13. The CDR3 coding sequence is TGTGCCAGCAGCTCTATAGCGGGAGCGAGGATCGATACGCAGTATTTT. Protein: CASSSIAGARIDTQYF.

The chain has TRBV2 and TRBJ1-6; D uncertain. V dropped 4 bases and J dropped 3 bases, with 7 bases sitting between them. CDR3 length: 14 residues. CDR1 is SNHLY, CDR2 FYNNEI, per germline. The CDR3 DNA reads as TGTGCCAGCAGTGTTGGCAGCTATAATTCACCCCTCCACTTT. Its translation is CASSVGSYNSPLHF.

This chain links TRBV15 with TRBJ1-5; 7 bases line up with TRBD1. This CDR3 has 21 amino acids. The germline V gene has CDR1 LNHNV and CDR2 YYDKDF (reference sequence). V was pared by 2 bases and J by 0 bases, with 19 bases of the junction left unmatched. The CDR3 region has the DNA TGTGCCACCAGCAGACAGGGGGTACCGATACTCCTACTCTTTAGCAATCAGCCCCAGCATTTT. Encoded protein: CATSRQGVPILLLFSNQPQHF. The full variable domain, with the rest looked up from reference TRBV15 and TRBJ1-5, is DAMVIQNPRYQVTQFGKPVTLSCSQTLNHNVMYWYQQKSSQAPKLLFHYYDKDFNNEADTPDNFQSRRPNTSFCFLDIRSPGLGDTAMYLCATSRQGVPILLLFSNQPQHFGDGTRLSIL.

The rearrangement uses TRBV11-2 and TRBJ1-3; 8 bases map to TRBD1. This CDR3 comprises 15 residues. The germline CDR1 and CDR2 sequences are SGHAT and FQNNGV. With V trimmed by 2 bases and J by 3 bases, 3 bases remained unmatched. Written as DNA, the CDR3 is TGTGCCAGCAGCTTAACAGGGGGTGGTGGAAACACCATATATTTT. Translation gives CASSLTGGGGNTIYF.

A note on this clone: Other DNA variants within this sample encode the same CDR3. This rearrangement joins TRBV30 to TRBJ2-2; 8 bases are shared with TRBD1. V was pared by 4 bases and J by 4 bases, with 2 bases of the junction left unmatched. The V gene's germline CDR1 is GTSNPN and CDR2 SVGIG (reference sequence). The CDR3 sequence is 13 residues long. DNA of the CDR3: TGTGCCTGGAATGGACAGGGCACCGGGGAGCTGTTTTTT. Residues: CAWNGQGTGELFF.

The rearrangement links TRBV6-5 to TRBJ2-2; D is possibly TRBD2 (6 bases). CDR1 is MNHEY and CDR2 is SVGAGI in the germline V gene. This CDR3 has 15 residues. The germline V and J ends were trimmed by 5 bases and 4 bases, with 14 bases remaining between them. The CDR3 sequence is CASSLRTIPTGELFF. The CDR3 region has the DNA TGTGCCAGCAGTCTGAGGACTATCCCCACCGGGGAGCTGTTTTTT.

The V call is TRBV28, the J call TRBJ2-1; 15 nucleotides line up with TRBD2. Germline CDR1 is MDHEN and CDR2 is SYDVKM. J was trimmed by 8 bases and V by 2 bases; bases with no gene match: 10. The CDR3 consists of 18 residues. The CDR3 coding sequence is TGTGCCAGCAGTTTACGGATAAGGACTAGCGGGAGGGGGTATGAGCAGTTCTTC. Translation gives CASSLRIRTSGRGYEQFF.

A single count supports this clone. V gene TRBV6-6 combines with J gene TRBJ2-6, with D possibly matching TRBD2 (5 bases). Germline loops: CDR1 MNHNY, CDR2 SVGAGI (reference sequence). Trimming cost V 9 bases and J 1 base, with 10 bases left between them. The CDR3 is made up of 14 amino acids. The CDR3 nucleotides are TGTGCCAGTAAGGACTTTTCTGGGGCCAACGTCCTGACTTTC. Protein product: CASKDFSGANVLTF.

V and J are TRBV10-3 and TRBJ1-2; a weak D match, TRBD1 (6 bases). The V gene lost 11 bases and the J gene lost 2 bases, with 12 bases spanning the gap. This CDR3 comprises 12 residues. Germline V gives CDR1 ENHRY, CDR2 SYGVKD. The CDR3 bases are TGTGCCTCGAAACAGGGAAACTATGGCTACACCTTC. Protein sequence: CASKQGNYGYTF.

The V and J genes are TRBV27 and TRBJ1-6, with 9 bases lining up with TRBD1. V lost 3 bases and J lost 4; bases outside the gene matches: 7. The CDR3 runs to 17 residues. The germline gives CDR1 MNHEY, CDR2 SMNVEV (reference sequence). The CDR3 DNA reads as TGTGCCAGCAGTTTGCCCCCGGACAGGGGATATAATTCACCCCTCCACTTT. Translation gives CASSLPPDRGYNSPLHF.

In this sample, this clone turned up once. The chain uses TRBV30 and TRBJ1-6, with D possibly being TRBD1 (6 bases). With 2 bases removed from V and 5 bases from J, the gap between germline ends came to 10 bases. The CDR3 runs to 14 residues. Germline loops: CDR1 GTSNPN, CDR2 SVGIG (reference sequence). CDR3 DNA sequence: TGTGCCTGGAGTTTGGACAGCCATAATTCACCCCTCCACTTT. Translated, it gives CAWSLDSHNSPLHF.

The chain combines TRBV27 with TRBJ2-3; the match to TRBD2 covers 7 bases. V was clipped by 3 bases and J by 1 base; unmatched bases: 4. There are 15 residues in the CDR3. Germline-derived CDR1 and CDR2 are MNHEY and SMNVEV (reference sequence). CDR3 in DNA: TGTGCCAGCAGTTTGGGGGGAGGGGGCACAGATACGCAGTATTTT. The encoded protein is CASSLGGGGTDTQYF.

The chain combines TRBV29-1 with TRBJ2-7; D may be TRBD2 (6 bases). CDR3 size: 13 residues. V was cut by 4 bases and J by 3 bases, with 13 bases left in between. The germline V gene has CDR1 SQVTM and CDR2 ANQGSEA. CDR3 sequence: CSVVGRRGYEQYF. The CDR3 DNA reads as TGCAGCGTTGTGGGGAGGAGGGGCTACGAGCAGTACTTC.

The CDR3 spells CASSDPGQIQETQYF. The CDR3 DNA sequence: TGTGCCAGCAGTGACCCGGGACAGATCCAAGAGACCCAGTACTTC. The chain couples TRBV27 to TRBJ2-5, with 7 bases identical to TRBD1. V dropped 5 bases and J dropped 1; count of bases not matched to a gene: 7. In germline, CDR1 is MNHEY, CDR2 SMNVEV (reference sequence). The CDR3 is 15 residues long.

The rearrangement joins TRBV12-3 or TRBV12-4 to TRBJ2-5, with 7 positions matching TRBD1. V lost 5 bases and J lost 9; bases outside the gene matches: 3. The length of the CDR3 is 11 residues. The CDR3 DNA reads as TGTGCCAGCAGTCCCGGACAGGCCCAGTACTTC. It translates to CASSPGQAQYF.

The rearrangement links TRBV7-8 to TRBJ1-6; D is undetermined. The germline V gene encodes CDR1 SGHVS and CDR2 FQNEAQ. Trimming took off 5 bases at V and 5 bases at J, with 19 bases between the two ends. The CDR3 runs to 17 residues. For the CDR3, the DNA is TGTGCCAGCAGCCGCACTATCGGTTCCGCCGATAATTCACCCCTCCACTTT. Translated, it gives CASSRTIGSADNSPLHF.

The chain combines TRBV18 with TRBJ1-3; 9 bases fit TRBD1. The germline gives CDR1 KGHSH, CDR2 LQKENI. This CDR3 has 15 amino acids. V was pared by 2 bases and J by 5 bases, with 4 bases of the junction left unmatched. Here the CDR3 DNA reads TGTGCCAGCTCACCAGGGACAGGGCGCCGAAACACCATATATTTT. As protein: CASSPGTGRRNTIYF. Supplemented by reference TRBV18 and TRBJ1-3, the full variable domain reads NAGVMQNPRHLVRRRGQEARLRCSPMKGHSHVYWYRQLPEEGLKFMVYLQKENIIDESGMPKERFSAEFPKEGPSILRIQQVVRGDSAAYFCASSPGTGRRNTIYFGEGSWLTVV.

The gene calls are TRBV27 and TRBJ2-2; 8 nucleotides line up with TRBD2. This CDR3 region has 16 residues. Germline V lookup: CDR1 MNHEY, CDR2 SMNVEV (reference sequence). Losses at the gene ends were 1 base for V and 2 bases for J; bases not matched to a gene: 3. CDR3 coding DNA: TGTGCCAGCAGTTTATTTAGCGGGACAAACACCGGGGAGCTGTTTTTT. It translates to CASSLFSGTNTGELFF.

The chain employs TRBV9 and TRBJ1-3; no definite D call. Trimming took 0 bases from V and 0 from J, leaving 13 bases between them. This CDR3 has 17 residues. Germline values: CDR1 SGDLS, CDR2 YYNGEE. The CDR3 sequence is CASSVAASGSSGNTIYF. CDR3 in DNA: TGTGCCAGCAGCGTAGCTGCCAGTGGGAGCTCTGGAAACACCATATATTTT.

V usage is TRBV5-1 and J usage is TRBJ2-7; 13 nucleotides line up with TRBD2. V lost 2 bases and J lost 2; bases outside the gene matches: 4. This CDR3 region has 16 residues. Germline V gene data show CDR1 as SGHRS and CDR2 as YFSETQ. The CDR3 nucleotides read TGCGCCAGCAGCTTCGACGGGACTAGCGGGGCCTACGAGCAGTACTTC. It is translated as CASSFDGTSGAYEQYF. Full variable domain (remainder filled in from reference TRBV5-1 and TRBJ2-7): KAGVTQTPRYLIKTRGQQVTLSCSPISGHRSVSWYQQTPGQGLQFLFEYFSETQRNKGNFPGRFSGRQFSNSRSEMNVSTLELGDSALYLCASSFDGTSGAYEQYFGPGTRLTVT.